This T cell receptor beta chain appears in the sequencing data of a study of cytomegalovirus exposure and HLA in healthy donors. The germline CDR1 and CDR2 sequences are SGHDN and FVKESK. CDR3 length: 14 residues. Trimming cost V 0 bases and J 12 bases, with 18 bases left between them. Primers for the PCR totalled 60 Vbeta and 13 Jbeta. The table came from immunoSEQ multiplex PCR; TCRdb's copy has only in-frame clones and leaves some out. The listing records roughly 150,000 clones. The specimen was PBMCs. The chain links TRBV14 to TRBJ2-7; D is unclear. This TCR was recovered from a woman between 45 and 65 years old in good health and CMV-seronegative. Written as DNA, the CDR3 is TGTGCCAGCAGCCAAGATAGCTATTGGCGCAGCGTGTACTTC. Its protein is CASSQDSYWRSVYF. Drawing the rest from reference TRBV14 and TRBJ2-7, the complete variable domain is EAGVTQFPSHSVIEKGQTVTLRCDPISGHDNLYWYRRVMGKEIKFLLHFVKESKQDESGMPNNRFLAERTGGTYSTLKVQPAELEDSGVYFCASSQDSYWRSVYFGPGTRLTVT.